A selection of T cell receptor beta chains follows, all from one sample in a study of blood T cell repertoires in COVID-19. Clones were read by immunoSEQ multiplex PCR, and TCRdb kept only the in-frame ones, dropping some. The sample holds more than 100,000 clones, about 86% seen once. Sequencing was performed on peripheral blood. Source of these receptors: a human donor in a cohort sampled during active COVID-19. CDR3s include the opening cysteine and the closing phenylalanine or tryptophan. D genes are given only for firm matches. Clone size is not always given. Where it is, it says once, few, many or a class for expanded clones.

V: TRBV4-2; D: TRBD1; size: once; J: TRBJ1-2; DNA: TGTGCCAGCAGCCAAGGACCGGGACAGGGGCCTGGCTACACCTTC; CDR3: CASSQGPGQGPGYTF
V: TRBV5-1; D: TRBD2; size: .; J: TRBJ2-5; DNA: TGCGCCAGCAGCCCGGCCCCTTACAGCGGGGGGCAAGAGACCCAGTACTTC; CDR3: CASSPAPYSGGQETQYF
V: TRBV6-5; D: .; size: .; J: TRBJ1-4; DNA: TGTGCCAGCAGGGACAGATTGGGTGAAAAACTGTTTTTT; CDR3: CASRDRLGEKLFF
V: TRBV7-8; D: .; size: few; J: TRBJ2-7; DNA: TGTGCCAGCAGCTCCAGTTACAGCTTTTCAGCCTACGAGCAGTACTTC; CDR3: CASSSSYSFSAYEQYF
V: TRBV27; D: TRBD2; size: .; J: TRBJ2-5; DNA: TGTGCCAGCAGTCCGCCGGGGGGGACCCAGTACTTC; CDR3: CASSPPGGTQYF
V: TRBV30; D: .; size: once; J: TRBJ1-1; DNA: TGTGCCTGGCTTTCCCAGGCAGGGGAAAGGGGCAGAAGAAACACTGAAGCTTTCTTT; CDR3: CAWLSQAGERGRRNTEAFF
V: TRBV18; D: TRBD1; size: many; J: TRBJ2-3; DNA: TGTGCCAGCTCACCAGGGACAGTTAACACAGATACGCAGTATTTT; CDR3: CASSPGTVNTDTQYF
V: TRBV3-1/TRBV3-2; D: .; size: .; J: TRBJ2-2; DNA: TGTGCCAGCAGCTCCCAGAACACCGGGGAGCTGTTTTTT; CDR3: CASSSQNTGELFF
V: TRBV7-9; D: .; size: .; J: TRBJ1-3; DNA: TGTGCCAGCATAATCACAGGGACTGGAAACACCATATATTTT; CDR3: CASIITGTGNTIYF
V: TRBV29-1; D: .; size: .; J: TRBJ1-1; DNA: TGCAGCGTCGGACACCGGAACACTGAAGCTTTCTTT; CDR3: CSVGHRNTEAFF
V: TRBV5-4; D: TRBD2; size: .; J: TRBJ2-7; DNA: TGTGCCAGCAGCTTGGTCCTGACTAGCGGGACCTACGAGCAGTACTTC; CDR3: CASSLVLTSGTYEQYF
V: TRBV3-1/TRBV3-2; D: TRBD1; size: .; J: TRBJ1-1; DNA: TGTGCCAGCAGCCTCTCGGGACAGGTACGCACTGAAGCTTTCTTT; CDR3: CASSLSGQVRTEAFF
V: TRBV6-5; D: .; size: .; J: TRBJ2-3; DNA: TGTGCCAGCAGTTACTCCTCGAAGGGACACGCAGATACGCAGTATTTT; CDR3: CASSYSSKGHADTQYF
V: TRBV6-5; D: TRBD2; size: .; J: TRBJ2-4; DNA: TGTGCCAGCAGTTCACGGGGGGGTAAAGCCAAAAACATTCAGTACTTC; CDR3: CASSSRGGKAKNIQYF
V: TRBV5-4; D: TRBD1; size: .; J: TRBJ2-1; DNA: TGTGCCAGCAGCTTATCGGGACAGGGGGCTGAGCAGTTCTTC; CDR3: CASSLSGQGAEQFF
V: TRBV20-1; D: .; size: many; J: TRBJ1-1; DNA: TGCAGTGCTAGCGGTAACACTGAAGCTTTCTTT; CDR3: CSASGNTEAFF
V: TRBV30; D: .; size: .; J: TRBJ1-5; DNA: TGTGCCTGGAGTCTTGTTGGACGGGGAAAGGGGCCCCAGCATTTT; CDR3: CAWSLVGRGKGPQHF
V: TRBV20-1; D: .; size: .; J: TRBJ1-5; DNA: TGCAGTGCTAGTCAGTCCCGGGGCAATCAGCCCCAGCATTTT; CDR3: CSASQSRGNQPQHF
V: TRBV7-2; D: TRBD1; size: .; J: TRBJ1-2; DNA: TGTGCCAGCAGCTTAGCAGGGGGCGACGGCTACACCTTC; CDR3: CASSLAGGDGYTF
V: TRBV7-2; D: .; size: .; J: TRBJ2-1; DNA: TGTGCCAGCAGCTTACTCCCCCGAGGGAATGAGCAGTTCTTC; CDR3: CASSLLPRGNEQFF
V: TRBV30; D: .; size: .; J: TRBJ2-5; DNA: TGTGCCAGAGACAGGAGCCAAGAGACCCAGTACTTC; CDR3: CARDRSQETQYF
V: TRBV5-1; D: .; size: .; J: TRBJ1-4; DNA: TGCGCCAGCAGCTTGGGAATAGGTTTGGGAGTTGCAACTAATGAAAAACTGTTTTTT; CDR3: CASSLGIGLGVATNEKLFF
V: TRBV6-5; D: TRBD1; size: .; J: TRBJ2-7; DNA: TGTGCCAGCAGGGGGACAGACCTCTACGAGCAGTACTTC; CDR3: CASRGTDLYEQYF
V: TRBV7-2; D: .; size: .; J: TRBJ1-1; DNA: TGTGCCAGCAGCTTATTTGTCCGGACATCGAACACTGAAGCTTTCTTT; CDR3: CASSLFVRTSNTEAFF
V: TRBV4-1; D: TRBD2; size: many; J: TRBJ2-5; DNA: TGCGCCAGCAGCCATAGGACTAGCGCCCGGGAGACCCAGTACTTC; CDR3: CASSHRTSARETQYF
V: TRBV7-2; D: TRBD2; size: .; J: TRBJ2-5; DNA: TGTGCCAGCAGCTTAGTAGGGGCTAGCGGGGCAGAGACCCAGTACTTC; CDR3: CASSLVGASGAETQYF
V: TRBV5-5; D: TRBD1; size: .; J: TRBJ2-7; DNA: TGTGCCAGCAGCTTTCGGGACAGGGGCGTGAGCTCCTACGAGCAGTACTTC; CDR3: CASSFRDRGVSSYEQYF
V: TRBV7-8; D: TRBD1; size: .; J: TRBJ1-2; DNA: TGTGCCAGCAGCTTAAATCAGGGGGCTAACTATGGCTACACCTTC; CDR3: CASSLNQGANYGYTF
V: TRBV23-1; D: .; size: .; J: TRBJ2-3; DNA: TGCGCCAGCAGTCAATCGCGGGGTCCAGATACGCAGTATTTT; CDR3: CASSQSRGPDTQYF
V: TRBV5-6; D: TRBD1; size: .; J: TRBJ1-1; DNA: TGTGCCAGCAGCTTGGGAGGGACAGGGGGCATCACTGAAGCTTTCTTT; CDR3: CASSLGGTGGITEAFF
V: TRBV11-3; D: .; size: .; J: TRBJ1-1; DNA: TGTGCCAGCAGCTTAGATAACAGGAACACTGAAGCTTTCTTT; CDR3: CASSLDNRNTEAFF
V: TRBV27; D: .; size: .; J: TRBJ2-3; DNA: TGTGCCAGCGCCTTTACCCAGGCTGATACGCAGTATTTT; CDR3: CASAFTQADTQYF
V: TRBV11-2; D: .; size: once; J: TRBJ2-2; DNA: TGTGCCAGCAGCCCCTCCGGCAGGGAGAACACCGGGGAGCTGTTTTTT; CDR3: CASSPSGRENTGELFF
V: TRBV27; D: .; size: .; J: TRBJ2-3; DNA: TGTGCCAGCAGTTTCTACGGGGAAGATACGCAGTATTTT; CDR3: CASSFYGEDTQYF
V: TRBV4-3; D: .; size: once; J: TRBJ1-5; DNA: TGCGCCAGCAGCCAAGATCATGGGGAAGGGGGCAATCAGCCCCAGCATTTT; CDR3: CASSQDHGEGGNQPQHF
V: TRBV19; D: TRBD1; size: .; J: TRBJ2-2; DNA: TGTGCCAGTTCATCCCCGGGACAGGGCGATACCGGGGAGCTGTTTTTT; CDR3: CASSSPGQGDTGELFF
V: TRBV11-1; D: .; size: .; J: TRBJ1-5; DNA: TGTGCCAGCAGCAAGGACAGTATAAGCAATCAGCCCCAGCATTTT; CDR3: CASSKDSISNQPQHF
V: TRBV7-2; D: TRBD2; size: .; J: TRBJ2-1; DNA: TGTGCCAGCAGCTTAGGGGCTAGCGGGGATGAGCAGTTCTTC; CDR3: CASSLGASGDEQFF
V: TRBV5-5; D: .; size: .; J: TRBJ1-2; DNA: TGTGCCAGCAGCGGTTCCCGGGGACTTTATGGCTACACCTTC; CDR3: CASSGSRGLYGYTF
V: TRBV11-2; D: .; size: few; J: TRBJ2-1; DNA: TGTGCCAGCAGCCAGAACCCCTTAGGGGGGGGGCTGTGGAATGAGCAGTTCTTC; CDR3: CASSQNPLGGGLWNEQFF
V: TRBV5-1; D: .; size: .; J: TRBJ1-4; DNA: TGCGCCAGCAGCCCCATTAGAACCGGGGGGAATGAAAAACTGTTTTTT; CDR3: CASSPIRTGGNEKLFF
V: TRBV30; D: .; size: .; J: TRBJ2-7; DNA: TGTGCCTGGAGTGACTACTCCTACGAGCAGTACTTC; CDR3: CAWSDYSYEQYF
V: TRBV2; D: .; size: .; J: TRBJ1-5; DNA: TGTGCCAGCAGTGAATATACAGGGTTTCAGCCCCAGCATTTT; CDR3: CASSEYTGFQPQHF
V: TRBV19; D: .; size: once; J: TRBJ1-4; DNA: TGTGCCAGCTATCGGGGAGGGAACGAGGAAAAACTGTTTTTT; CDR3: CASYRGGNEEKLFF
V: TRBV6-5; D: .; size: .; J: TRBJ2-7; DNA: TGTGCCAGCAGTCGGGGGACCAAGTACGAGCAGTACTTC; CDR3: CASSRGTKYEQYF
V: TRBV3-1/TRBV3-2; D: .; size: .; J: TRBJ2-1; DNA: TGTGCCAGCAGGGTTGGGTTGGCGGCCTACAATGAGCAGTTCTTC; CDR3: CASRVGLAAYNEQFF
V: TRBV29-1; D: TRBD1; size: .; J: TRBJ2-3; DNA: TGCAGCGTTGAAAGGCAGGGGGAAACAGATACGCAGTATTTT; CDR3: CSVERQGETDTQYF
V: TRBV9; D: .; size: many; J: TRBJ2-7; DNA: TGTGCCAGCAGCGTAGACCCCTTTGGGGCTTACGAGCAGTACTTC; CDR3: CASSVDPFGAYEQYF
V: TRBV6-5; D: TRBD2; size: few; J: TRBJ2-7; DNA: TGTGCCAGCAGACAATTCCCGGGACTAGCGAACGAGCAGTACTTC; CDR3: CASRQFPGLANEQYF
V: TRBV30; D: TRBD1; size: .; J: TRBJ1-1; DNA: TGTGCCTGTCGGGACAGGGGCGGTAGCACTGAAGCTTTCTTT; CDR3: CACRDRGGSTEAFF
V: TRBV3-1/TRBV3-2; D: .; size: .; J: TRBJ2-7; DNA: TGTGCCAGCAGCCCGGTGTGTGACACCCAAAGGTACTTC; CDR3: CASSPVCDTQRYF